This is a list of T cell receptor beta chains from one sample in a study of T cells expressing NK-cell markers. TCRdb re-called the 5' RACE reads and catalogs CDR3 proteins one per entry, DNA excluded. Its clone listing holds 450,000 to 600,000 distinct CDR3 sequences. Specimen: blood T cells: a sorted CD56 or NKG2C T cell subset, CD4+ or CD8+ T cells, or bulk PBMC T cells (not recorded which). The source of these receptors is a man aged 18 to 35 in good health. CDR3s include the opening cysteine and the closing phenylalanine or tryptophan. Fields, in order: V gene, J gene, CDR3 protein.

V gene: TRBV11-2
J gene: TRBJ2-1
CDR3 protein: CASSLDGERGIYNEQFF

V gene: TRBV11-3
J gene: TRBJ2-7
CDR3 protein: CASSSGGRSGLYEQYF

V gene: TRBV7-6
J gene: TRBJ2-2
CDR3 protein: CASSWSGLREINTGELFF

V gene: TRBV5-6
J gene: TRBJ2-2
CDR3 protein: CASSLRTGTHTGELFF

V gene: TRBV15
J gene: TRBJ2-1
CDR3 protein: CATSRVRRGPNEQFF

V gene: TRBV14
J gene: TRBJ2-5
CDR3 protein: CASSQAFGSQETQYF

V gene: TRBV4-1
J gene: TRBJ2-3
CDR3 protein: CASSQEVGGMRDTQYF

V gene: TRBV20-1
J gene: TRBJ2-2
CDR3 protein: CSARDKDDTGELFF

V gene: TRBV5-5
J gene: TRBJ2-2
CDR3 protein: CASSGRGELFF

V gene: TRBV7-4
J gene: TRBJ2-7
CDR3 protein: CASSLEAGDHHEQYF

V gene: TRBV28
J gene: TRBJ2-6
CDR3 protein: CASTIGGEPTSGANVLTF

V gene: TRBV6-5
J gene: TRBJ2-7
CDR3 protein: CASSYSVAPTYEQYF

V gene: TRBV24-1
J gene: TRBJ2-7
CDR3 protein: CATSDPNVGGEQYF

V gene: TRBV4-1
J gene: TRBJ2-1
CDR3 protein: CASSQDSSEQFF

V gene: TRBV6-1
J gene: TRBJ2-7
CDR3 protein: CATGYGGRPYEQYF

V gene: TRBV18
J gene: TRBJ2-1
CDR3 protein: CASSPKAGVMYNEQFF

V gene: TRBV6-2/TRBV6-3
J gene: TRBJ2-7
CDR3 protein: CASTKTDLTPYEQYF

V gene: TRBV9
J gene: TRBJ2-7
CDR3 protein: CASSPDRAINEQYF

V gene: TRBV9
J gene: TRBJ2-2
CDR3 protein: CASSVPKGVSTGELFF

V gene: TRBV29-1
J gene: TRBJ2-7
CDR3 protein: CSVRPVAGYYEQYF

V gene: TRBV30
J gene: TRBJ2-2
CDR3 protein: CAWGVPGELFF

V gene: TRBV6-5
J gene: TRBJ2-2
CDR3 protein: CASSTRGGELFF

V gene: TRBV19
J gene: TRBJ2-2
CDR3 protein: CASSTTGERSGELFF

V gene: TRBV6-4
J gene: TRBJ2-1
CDR3 protein: CASSEELGDGQFF

V gene: TRBV5-1
J gene: TRBJ2-4
CDR3 protein: CASSEGLAGSLAKNIQYF

V gene: TRBV12-3/TRBV12-4
J gene: TRBJ2-4
CDR3 protein: CASSRSGIGNIQYF

V gene: TRBV5-1
J gene: TRBJ2-1
CDR3 protein: CASSTPNTNEQFF

V gene: TRBV29-1
J gene: TRBJ2-1
CDR3 protein: CSVPRTGTPFF

V gene: TRBV20-1
J gene: TRBJ2-7
CDR3 protein: CSARKAGVGEQYF

V gene: TRBV5-1
J gene: TRBJ2-5
CDR3 protein: CASSLVFGGVDKKYQETRYF

V gene: TRBV15
J gene: TRBJ2-1
CDR3 protein: CATSRGSAGGLNEQFF

V gene: TRBV11-1
J gene: TRBJ2-2
CDR3 protein: CASSPQRIGLDVANTGELFF

V gene: TRBV20-1
J gene: TRBJ2-7
CDR3 protein: CSAQGQGNHEQYF